Listed here is a single TCR beta chain. Its target is unknown. Trimming at V came to 6 bases and at J to 8 bases, leaving 10 bases not matched to a gene. Germline values: CDR1 MNHNS, CDR2 SASEGT. This CDR3 comprises 14 residues. This sample was included in a study of chemoradiotherapy in HPV16-positive cancers. In the study overall: Candidate HPV-specific T-cell clones and common TCR motifs came from functional assays in a couple of HPV16-positive patients.

Some clones are missing from TCRdb's copy, which holds only in-frame ones; the method was immunoSEQ multiplex PCR. The sample shows 3,500 to 5,000 clones, roughly 83% of them seen only once. Points from the study as a whole: HPV-specific T cells were functionally defined from only a couple of HPV16-positive patients. For HPV16-positive patients, expanding HPV-responsive T cells associated with longer recurrence-free survival.

This clonotype was sampled from a human donor with HPV-associated anogenital cancer. The starting material was tumor tissue, obtained from a patient who underwent chemoradiotherapy. The J gene is TRBJ1-2, the V gene TRBV6-1, with 9 bases identical to TRBD1. The CDR3 sequence: CASRVGDRAWGYTF. CDR3 DNA: TGTGCCAGCAGGGTAGGGGACAGGGCGTGGGGCTACACCTTC.